The clone carrying this T cell receptor beta chain was detected a few times. Its target is not known. The CDR3 has 9 amino acids. Germline V gene data show CDR1 as SEHNR and CDR2 as FQNEAQ (reference sequence). V lost 8 bases to trimming and J lost 10 bases, with 5 bases between them. Each of the CD4+ naive, central memory, regulatory and stem cell-like memory populations was sorted via CD45RO/CCR7/CD25/CD127/CD95/CD27. The data stem from a study of beta chain features in type 1 diabetes. Study-wide points: A closer apparent resemblance between naive, central memory and Treg TCRB repertoires was seen in patients than in healthy donors. Among all four CD4+ subsets, Type 1 diabetes patients had TCRB CDR3s that were moderately but significantly shorter.

Expressed TCRB transcripts were sequenced, since all the RNA that had been isolated was reverse transcribed. The protocol was immunoSEQ multiplex PCR, while the TCRdb copy is restricted to in-frame clones and leaves out a portion. The table lists some 350,000 clones, 13% of them singletons. V gene TRBV7-9 combines with J gene TRBJ2-2; D is uncertain. Sequencing was done on a sample of naive CD4+ T cells from blood. The sequence came from a young woman with type 1 diabetes. CDR3 in DNA: TGTGCCAGCGGGCTGGAGCTGTTTTTT. The encoded protein is CASGLELFF. The full variable domain, rest sourced from reference TRBV7-9 and TRBJ2-2, is DTGVSQNPRHKITKRGQNVTFRCDPISEHNRLYWYRQTLGQGPEFLTYFQNEAQLEKSRLLSDRFSAERPKGSFSTLEIQRTEQGDSAMYLCASGLELFFGEGSRLTVL.